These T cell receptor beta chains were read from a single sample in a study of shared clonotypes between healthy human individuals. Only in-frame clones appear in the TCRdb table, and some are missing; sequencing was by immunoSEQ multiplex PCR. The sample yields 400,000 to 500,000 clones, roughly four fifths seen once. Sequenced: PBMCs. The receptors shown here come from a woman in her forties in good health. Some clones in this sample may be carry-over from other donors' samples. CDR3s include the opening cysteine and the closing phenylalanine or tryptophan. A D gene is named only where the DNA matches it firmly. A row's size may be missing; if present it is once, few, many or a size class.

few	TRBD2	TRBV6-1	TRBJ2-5	CASSGGGLGETQYF	TGTGCCAGCAGCGGGGGGGGTTTGGGAGAGACCCAGTACTTC
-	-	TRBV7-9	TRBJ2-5	CASTFSGGEETQYF	TGTGCCAGCACCTTTAGTGGGGGCGAAGAGACCCAGTACTTC
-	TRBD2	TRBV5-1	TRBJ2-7	CASSLGAGGPYEQYF	TGCGCCAGCAGCTTGGGGGCGGGAGGGCCCTACGAGCAGTACTTC
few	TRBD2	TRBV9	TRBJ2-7	CASSVGGLAGTYEQYF	TGTGCCAGCAGCGTAGGGGGACTAGCGGGCACCTACGAGCAGTACTTC
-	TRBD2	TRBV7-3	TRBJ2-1	CASNSGRPGDEQFF	TGTGCCAGCAATAGCGGGAGGCCAGGGGATGAGCAGTTCTTC
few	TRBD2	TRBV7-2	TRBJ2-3	CASSPRTSGRAGDTQYF	TGTGCCAGCAGCCCCCGGACTAGCGGGAGGGCGGGGGATACGCAGTATTTT
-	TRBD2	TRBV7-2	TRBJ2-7	CASSFGTSGEPYEQYF	TGTGCCAGCAGCTTCGGGACTAGCGGTGAACCCTACGAGCAGTACTTC
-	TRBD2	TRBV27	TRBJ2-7	CASSGGSGRIDEQYF	TGTGCCAGCTCGGGGGGGAGCGGGAGGATCGACGAGCAGTACTTC
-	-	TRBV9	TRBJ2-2	CASSRDSRTGELFF	TGTGCCAGCAGCCGGGACTCGCGCACCGGGGAGCTGTTTTTT
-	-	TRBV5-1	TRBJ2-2	CASSTGTRMAGELFF	TGCGCCAGCTCTACCGGGACAAGGATGGCCGGGGAGCTGTTTTTT
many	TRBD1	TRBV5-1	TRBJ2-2	CASSPGRTGAGELFF	TGCGCCAGCAGCCCAGGTCGTACAGGGGCCGGGGAGCTGTTTTTT
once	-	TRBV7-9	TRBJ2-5	CASSLVKTQYF	TGTGCCAGCAGCTTAGTGAAGACCCAGTACTTC
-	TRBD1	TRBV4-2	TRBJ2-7	CASSQDPTPGQGGYEQYF	TGTGCCAGCAGCCAAGATCCAACCCCGGGACAGGGAGGCTACGAGCAGTACTTC
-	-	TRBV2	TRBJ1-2	CASFESRTTYGYTF	TGTGCCAGCTTTGAAAGCCGGACAACCTATGGCTACACCTTC
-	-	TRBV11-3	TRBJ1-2	CASSQASGYGYTF	TGTGCCAGCAGCCAGGCCTCAGGCTATGGCTACACCTTC
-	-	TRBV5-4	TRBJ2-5	CASSWGTRETQYF	TGTGCCAGCAGCTGGGGGACAAGGGAGACCCAGTACTTC
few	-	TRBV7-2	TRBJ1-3	CASSIGQGNTIYF	TGTGCCAGCAGCATAGGACAGGGAAACACCATATATTTT
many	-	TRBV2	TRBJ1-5	CASSGGNQPQHF	TGTGCCAGCAGTGGGGGGAATCAGCCCCAGCATTTT
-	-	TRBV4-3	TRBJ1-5	CASSQDLLLGGGNQPQHF	TGCGCCAGCAGCCAAGATTTACTCTTGGGAGGGGGTAATCAGCCCCAGCATTTT
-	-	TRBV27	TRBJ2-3	CASSFGGLTRITDTQYF	TGTGCCAGCAGTTTTGGGGGACTCACTCGAATCACAGATACGCAGTATTTT
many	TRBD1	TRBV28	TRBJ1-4	CASSVSGADRALEKLFF	TGTGCCAGCAGCGTTTCTGGGGCCGACAGGGCTTTGGAAAAACTGTTTTTT
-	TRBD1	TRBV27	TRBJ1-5	CASSLSPASGTGEPPQHF	TGTGCCAGCAGTTTATCCCCAGCATCGGGGACAGGGGAACCGCCCCAGCATTTT
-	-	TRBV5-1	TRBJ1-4	CASSLDVGAGLFF	TGCGCCAGCAGCTTGGATGTTGGGGCGGGACTGTTTTTT
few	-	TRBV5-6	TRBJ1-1	CASSRTANTEAFF	TGTGCCAGCAGTAGGACGGCGAACACTGAAGCTTTCTTT
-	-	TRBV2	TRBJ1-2	CASAVDLYGYTF	TGTGCCAGCGCAGTCGACCTTTATGGCTACACCTTC
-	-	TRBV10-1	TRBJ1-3	CAILQSSSGNTIYF	TGCGCCATCCTACAGTCCAGCTCTGGAAACACCATATATTTT
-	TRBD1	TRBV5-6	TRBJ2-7	CASSFGTGKYEQYF	TGTGCCAGCAGCTTCGGGACAGGGAAATACGAGCAGTACTTC
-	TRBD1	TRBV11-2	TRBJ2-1	CASSLTGAFWDRGNNEQFF	TGTGCCAGCAGCTTAACCGGGGCCTTTTGGGACAGGGGAAACAATGAGCAGTTCTTC
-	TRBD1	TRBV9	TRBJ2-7	CASSVGQGAITTPREQYF	TGTGCCAGCAGCGTAGGACAGGGGGCGATCACAACCCCGCGCGAGCAGTACTTC
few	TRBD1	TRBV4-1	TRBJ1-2	CASSRQGTNYGYTF	TGCGCCAGCAGCCGACAGGGGACCAACTATGGCTACACCTTC
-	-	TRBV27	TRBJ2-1	CASSQLPISSYNEQFF	TGTGCCAGCAGTCAGCTACCCATCAGCTCCTACAATGAGCAGTTCTTC
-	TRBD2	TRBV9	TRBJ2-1	CASSVIAGESYNEQFF	TGTGCCAGCAGCGTAATAGCGGGAGAATCCTACAATGAGCAGTTCTTC
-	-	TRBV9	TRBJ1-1	CASSVDTMNTEAFF	TGTGCCAGCAGCGTAGACACCATGAACACTGAAGCTTTCTTT
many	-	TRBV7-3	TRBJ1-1	CASSPGPNTEAFF	TGTGCCAGCAGTCCGGGACCGAACACTGAAGCTTTCTTT
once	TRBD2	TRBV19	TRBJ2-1	CASSVDRLAGGGNEQFF	TGTGCCAGTAGTGTGGACAGACTAGCGGGAGGAGGGAATGAGCAGTTCTTC
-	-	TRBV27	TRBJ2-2	CASSFLGTGELFF	TGTGCCAGCAGTTTCTTGGGCACCGGGGAGCTGTTTTTT
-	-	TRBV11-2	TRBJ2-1	CASFPISDPRLYEQFF	TGTGCCAGCTTCCCCATATCGGATCCCAGGTTGTATGAGCAGTTCTTC
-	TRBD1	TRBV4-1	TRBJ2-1	CASSPAGGAPKNEQFF	TGCGCCAGCAGCCCCGCAGGGGGCGCCCCGAAAAATGAGCAGTTCTTC
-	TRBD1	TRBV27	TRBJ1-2	CASSSGQGRGYTF	TGTGCCAGCAGTAGCGGACAGGGACGTGGCTACACCTTC
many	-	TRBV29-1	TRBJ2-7	CSVETVVDEQYF	TGCAGCGTTGAAACCGTTGTGGACGAGCAGTACTTC
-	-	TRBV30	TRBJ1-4	CAWSVQGFEKLFF	TGTGCCTGGAGTGTTCAGGGTTTTGAAAAACTGTTTTTT
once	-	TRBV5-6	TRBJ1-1	CASSSTPYTEAFF	TGTGCCAGCAGCTCCACACCTTACACTGAAGCTTTCTTT
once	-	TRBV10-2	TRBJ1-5	CASSDGPATNMNQPQHF	TGCGCCAGCAGTGATGGGCCAGCTACGAACATGAATCAGCCCCAGCACTTT
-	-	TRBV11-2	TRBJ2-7	CASSLQGGEQYF	TGTGCCAGCAGCTTGCAGGGCGGCGAGCAGTACTTC
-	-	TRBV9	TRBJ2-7	CASSVGSSYEQYF	TGTGCCAGCAGCGTAGGCAGCAGCTACGAGCAGTACTTC
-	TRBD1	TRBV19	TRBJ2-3	CASSWDSSTDTQYF	TGTGCCAGTAGTTGGGACAGTAGCACAGATACGCAGTATTTT
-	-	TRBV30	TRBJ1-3	CAWSVQGSGNTIYF	TGTGCCTGGAGTGTACAGGGATCCGGAAACACCATATATTTT
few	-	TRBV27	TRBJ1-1	CASSPWDVSTEAFF	TGTGCCAGCAGTCCCTGGGACGTATCCACTGAAGCTTTCTTT
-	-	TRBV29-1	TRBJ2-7	CSVEHDSYEQYF	TGCAGCGTTGAACATGACTCCTACGAGCAGTACTTC
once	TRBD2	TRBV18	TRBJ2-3	CASSIRTSGSGTDTQYF	TGTGCCAGCTCGATACGGACTAGCGGGAGCGGCACAGATACGCAGTATTTT
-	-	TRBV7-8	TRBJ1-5	CASSLTWAAGAHQPQHF	TGTGCCAGCAGCTTAACATGGGCCGCGGGTGCCCATCAGCCCCAGCATTTT
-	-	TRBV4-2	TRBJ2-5	CASSQDQASRGTQYF	TGTGCCAGCAGCCAAGATCAGGCTAGCCGAGGGACCCAGTACTTC
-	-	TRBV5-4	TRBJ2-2	CASSSTRLVKGRELFF	TGTGCCAGCAGCTCGACCCGACTAGTTAAAGGAAGGGAGCTGTTTTTT
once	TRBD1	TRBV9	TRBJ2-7	CASSVEPTGTGPYEQYF	TGTGCCAGCAGCGTAGAGCCCACCGGGACAGGGCCCTACGAGCAGTACTTC
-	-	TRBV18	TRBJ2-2	CASSPGAGANTGELFF	TGTGCCAGCTCACCAGGGGCGGGCGCGAACACCGGGGAGCTGTTTTTT